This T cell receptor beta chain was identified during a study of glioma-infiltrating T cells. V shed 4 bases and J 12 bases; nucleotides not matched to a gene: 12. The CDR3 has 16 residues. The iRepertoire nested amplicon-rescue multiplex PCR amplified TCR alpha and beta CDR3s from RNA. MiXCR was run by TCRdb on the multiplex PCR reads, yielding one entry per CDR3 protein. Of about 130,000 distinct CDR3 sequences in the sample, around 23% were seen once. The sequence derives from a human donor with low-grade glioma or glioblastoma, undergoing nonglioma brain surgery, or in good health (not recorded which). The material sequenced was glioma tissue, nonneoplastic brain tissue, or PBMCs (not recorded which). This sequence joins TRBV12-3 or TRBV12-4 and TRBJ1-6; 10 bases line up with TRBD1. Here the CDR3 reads CASSSLLGQGTRPLHF. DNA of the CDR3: TGTGCCAGCAGTTCACTCCTGGGACAGGGGACCAGACCCCTCCACTTT.